The 21 T cell receptor beta chains in this list originate from one sample, sequenced in a study of OX40 agonist ivuxolimab in advanced cancers. Measured with immunoSEQ multiplex PCR; TCRdb has only the in-frame clones, and not every one. The sample contains roughly 58,000 clones, more than 65% of which appear only once. This sample comprised CD4+ or CD8+ T cells sorted from blood, obtained in a trial of the OX40 agonist ivuxolimab. The source is an adult with an advanced solid tumor such as melanoma, head and neck, liver or kidney cancer.

The chain couples TRBV19 to TRBJ1-2; D possibly corresponds to TRBD1 (6 bases). The V gene lost 4 bases and the J gene lost 5 bases, with 17 bases spanning the gap. CDR3 length equals 15 residues. CDR1 is LNHDA, CDR2 SQIVND, per germline (reference sequence). The chain's CDR3 is CASSTVRGALYGYTF. CDR3 sequence (DNA): TGTGCCAGTAGTACGGTCCGGGGGGCTCTATATGGCTACACCTTC.

This chain connects TRBV6-6 to TRBJ2-7; D unresolved. The ends were cut back, 7 bases at V and 6 bases at J, with 22 bases in the middle. CDR1 is MNHNY and CDR2 is SVGAGI in the germline V gene (reference sequence). This CDR3 contains 15 residues. The CDR3 sequence: CASTTRKGSLSEQYF. In nucleotides, the CDR3 is TGTGCCAGCACCACTCGGAAGGGTTCACTCTCCGAGCAGTACTTC.

The chain joins TRBV7-2 to TRBJ2-1, with 8 bases matching TRBD1. In germline, CDR1 is SGHTA, CDR2 FQGNSA. Trimming removed 3 bases from V and 2 bases from J; junction bases left unmatched: 3. The CDR3 covers 15 residues. In DNA form, the CDR3 reads TGTGCCAGCAGCTTCGACAGGGGTCCCTACAATGAGCAGTTCTTC. The encoded protein is CASSFDRGPYNEQFF.

The chain carries TRBV7-2 and TRBJ2-3; TRBD2 agrees at 10 bases. The length of the CDR3 is 15 residues. CDR1 is SGHTA, CDR2 FQGNSA, per germline. The V and J ends lost 5 bases and 4 bases, in that order; junction bases with no gene match: 6. CDR3 sequence (DNA): TGTGCCAGCAGCCCTAGCGGGGGTCCGGCAGATACGCAGTATTTT. Its translation is CASSPSGGPADTQYF.

The chain employs TRBV10-2 and TRBJ2-7; 11 bases line up with TRBD1. V lost 6 bases and J lost 7; bases outside the gene matches: 11. CDR1 is WSHSY, CDR2 SAAADI, per germline. The CDR3 runs to 15 residues. The CDR3 protein is CASRPTGTGGGEQYF. CDR3 sequence (DNA): TGCGCCAGCAGGCCCACCGGGACAGGGGGTGGAGAGCAGTACTTC.

The chain couples TRBV7-9 to TRBJ2-7; D remains unclear. Trimming shortened V by 5 bases and J by 5 bases, and 19 bases separated the two germline ends. Germline V gene data show CDR1 as SEHNR and CDR2 as FQNEAQ (reference sequence). The CDR3 length is 15 residues. CDR3 region: CASSHGAGTVHEQYF. The CDR3 nucleotides are TGTGCCAGCAGCCATGGTGCTGGAACAGTCCACGAGCAGTACTTC.

This chain joins TRBV4-3 and TRBJ1-4; tentative D call: TRBD1 (5 bases). Trimming took 3 bases from V and 7 from J, leaving 18 bases between them. CDR3 size: 16 residues. The germline V gene encodes CDR1 LGHNA and CDR2 YSLEER. CDR3 sequence reads: CASSQSPGTGGEKLFF. CDR3 nucleotide sequence: TGCGCCAGCAGCCAGAGTCCAGGGACGGGGGGTGAAAAACTGTTTTTT.

The chain employs TRBV28 and TRBJ1-1; possibly TRBD1 for D (5 bases). In germline, CDR1 is MDHEN, CDR2 SYDVKM. The CDR3 spans 12 residues. With 7 bases removed from V and 3 bases from J, the gap between germline ends came to 9 bases. CDR3 in amino acids: CASKRGHTEAFF. The CDR3 DNA reads as TGTGCCAGCAAGAGGGGACACACTGAAGCTTTCTTT.

This chain uses TRBV9 with TRBJ1-1, with TRBD1 matching over 10 bases. V lost 4 bases and J lost 5; bases outside the gene matches: 8. The CDR3 sequence is 15 residues long. Germline values: CDR1 SGDLS, CDR2 YYNGEE. This CDR3 is CASSPRDRGRTEAFF. Written as DNA, the CDR3 is TGTGCCAGCAGCCCACGGGACAGGGGAAGGACTGAAGCTTTCTTT.

The V gene is TRBV6-1, the J gene TRBJ1-2; TRBD1 matches at 7 bases. This CDR3 is built from 18 residues. Germline loops: CDR1 MNHNS, CDR2 SASEGT. V lost 0 bases, J lost 4 bases, and 14 bases stayed unmatched. The CDR3 region has the DNA TGTGCCAGCAGTGAAGCTCGGTTGAAATCCGGGACAGCCTATGGCTACACCTTC. Translating gives CASSEARLKSGTAYGYTF.

In its sample, this clone was seen a few times. The chain recombines TRBV7-9 with TRBJ2-1; 8 bases agree with TRBD2. The V and J ends lost 1 base and 2 bases, in that order; junction bases with no gene match: 4. Germline CDR1 is SEHNR and CDR2 is FQNEAQ (reference sequence). The CDR3 runs to 16 residues. Here the CDR3 reads CASSLGLARAYNEQFF. The DNA for the CDR3 is TGTGCCAGCAGCTTAGGACTAGCGCGCGCCTACAATGAGCAGTTCTTC.

V and J are TRBV19 and TRBJ1-5; no firm D call. The CDR3 covers 13 residues. Per germline, CDR1 LNHDA and CDR2 SQIVND (reference sequence). The V and J ends lost 6 bases and 4 bases respectively, with 10 bases between them. CDR3 DNA sequence: TGTGCCAGTAGACGCGGGGAGAATCAGCCCCAGCATTTT. Translating gives CASRRGENQPQHF.

V and J are TRBV9 and TRBJ2-3; tentative D call: TRBD1 (5 bases). The CDR3 runs to 17 residues. The germline gives CDR1 SGDLS, CDR2 YYNGEE. V lost 4 bases to trimming and J lost 1 base, with 19 bases between them. As DNA, the CDR3 is TGTGCCAGCAGCCGCACCCCCAGGGAACGCGGCACAGATACGCAGTATTTT. It codes for CASSRTPRERGTDTQYF.

The chain has TRBV2 and TRBJ1-2, with a possible D match to TRBD1 (5 bases). Trimming removed 9 bases at V and 5 bases at J, with 16 bases between. The germline V gene has CDR1 SNHLY and CDR2 FYNNEI. The CDR3 has 13 amino acids. CDR3 protein: CASLQSGVYGYTF. CDR3 in DNA: TGTGCCAGTCTACAATCGGGGGTTTATGGCTACACCTTC.

This clone came up a few times. This sequence joins TRBV2 and TRBJ1-6, with D possibly TRBD1 on 5 matching bases. The CDR3 covers 13 residues. V was shortened by 4 bases and J by 10 bases, with 11 bases between the two germline ends. The germline gives CDR1 SNHLY, CDR2 FYNNEI. This CDR3 reads CASSVKGRSPLHF. The CDR3, as DNA: TGTGCCAGCAGTGTCAAGGGACGATCACCCCTCCACTTT.

The chain employs TRBV2 and TRBJ1-2; 10 positions agree with TRBD1. The germline V gene encodes CDR1 SNHLY and CDR2 FYNNEI. This CDR3 is 14 amino acids long. The trim removed 8 bases at V and 7 bases at J, leaving 10 bases unmatched. The CDR3 DNA follows: TGTGCCAGCGAAGACCGGGACAGGGGTGTTGGCTACACCTTC. Translation gives CASEDRDRGVGYTF.

There are a few counts of this clone. V usage is TRBV7-9 and J usage is TRBJ1-1; D gene unclear. From germline, CDR1 is SEHNR and CDR2 FQNEAQ (reference sequence). Trimming cost V 5 bases and J 3 bases, with 13 bases left between them. This CDR3 contains 14 residues. DNA for the CDR3: TGTGCCAGCAGCCAGCAAGCTAGGGACACTGAAGCTTTCTTT. This gives the protein CASSQQARDTEAFF.

The rearrangement uses TRBV5-1 and TRBJ2-5; weak D call: TRBD2 (5 bases). This CDR3 has 12 amino acids. V was trimmed by 0 bases and J by 5 bases, leaving 5 bases between them. Germline values: CDR1 SGHRS, CDR2 YFSETQ. This chain's CDR3 is CASSLVAETQYF. The CDR3 bases are TGCGCCAGCAGCTTGGTAGCGGAGACCCAGTACTTC.

This chain uses TRBV10-1 with TRBJ2-5, with 7 bases fitting TRBD1. This CDR3 spans 20 amino acids. With V trimmed by 2 bases and J by 1 base, 19 bases remained unmatched. The germline V gene encodes CDR1 WNHNN and CDR2 SYGVQD (reference sequence). Here the CDR3 reads CASSENLEKGAASAQETQYF. The CDR3 nucleotides are TGCGCCAGCAGTGAGAACCTAGAAAAGGGGGCGGCCTCGGCCCAAGAGACCCAGTACTTC.

In this sample, this clone turned up once. The gene calls are TRBV4-3 and TRBJ2-1, with 8 bases that match TRBD2. From germline, CDR1 is LGHNA and CDR2 YSLEER. This CDR3 is built from 17 residues. The junction had 14 bases not matched to a gene; V was cut back by 4 bases and J by 6 bases. CDR3 sequence reads: CASSLGSRSGGFNEQFF. CDR3 DNA: TGCGCCAGCAGCCTGGGTAGTCGGTCGGGGGGGTTCAATGAGCAGTTCTTC.

The chain has TRBV7-8 and TRBJ2-2; 9 bases agree with TRBD1. V dropped 0 bases and J dropped 7; count of bases not matched to a gene: 6. Germline V gene sequence: CDR1 SGHVS, CDR2 FQNEAQ. The CDR3 runs to 16 residues. The CDR3: CASSLAAGTGIGELFF. In DNA form, the CDR3 reads TGTGCCAGCAGCTTAGCAGCCGGGACAGGGATCGGGGAGCTGTTTTTT.